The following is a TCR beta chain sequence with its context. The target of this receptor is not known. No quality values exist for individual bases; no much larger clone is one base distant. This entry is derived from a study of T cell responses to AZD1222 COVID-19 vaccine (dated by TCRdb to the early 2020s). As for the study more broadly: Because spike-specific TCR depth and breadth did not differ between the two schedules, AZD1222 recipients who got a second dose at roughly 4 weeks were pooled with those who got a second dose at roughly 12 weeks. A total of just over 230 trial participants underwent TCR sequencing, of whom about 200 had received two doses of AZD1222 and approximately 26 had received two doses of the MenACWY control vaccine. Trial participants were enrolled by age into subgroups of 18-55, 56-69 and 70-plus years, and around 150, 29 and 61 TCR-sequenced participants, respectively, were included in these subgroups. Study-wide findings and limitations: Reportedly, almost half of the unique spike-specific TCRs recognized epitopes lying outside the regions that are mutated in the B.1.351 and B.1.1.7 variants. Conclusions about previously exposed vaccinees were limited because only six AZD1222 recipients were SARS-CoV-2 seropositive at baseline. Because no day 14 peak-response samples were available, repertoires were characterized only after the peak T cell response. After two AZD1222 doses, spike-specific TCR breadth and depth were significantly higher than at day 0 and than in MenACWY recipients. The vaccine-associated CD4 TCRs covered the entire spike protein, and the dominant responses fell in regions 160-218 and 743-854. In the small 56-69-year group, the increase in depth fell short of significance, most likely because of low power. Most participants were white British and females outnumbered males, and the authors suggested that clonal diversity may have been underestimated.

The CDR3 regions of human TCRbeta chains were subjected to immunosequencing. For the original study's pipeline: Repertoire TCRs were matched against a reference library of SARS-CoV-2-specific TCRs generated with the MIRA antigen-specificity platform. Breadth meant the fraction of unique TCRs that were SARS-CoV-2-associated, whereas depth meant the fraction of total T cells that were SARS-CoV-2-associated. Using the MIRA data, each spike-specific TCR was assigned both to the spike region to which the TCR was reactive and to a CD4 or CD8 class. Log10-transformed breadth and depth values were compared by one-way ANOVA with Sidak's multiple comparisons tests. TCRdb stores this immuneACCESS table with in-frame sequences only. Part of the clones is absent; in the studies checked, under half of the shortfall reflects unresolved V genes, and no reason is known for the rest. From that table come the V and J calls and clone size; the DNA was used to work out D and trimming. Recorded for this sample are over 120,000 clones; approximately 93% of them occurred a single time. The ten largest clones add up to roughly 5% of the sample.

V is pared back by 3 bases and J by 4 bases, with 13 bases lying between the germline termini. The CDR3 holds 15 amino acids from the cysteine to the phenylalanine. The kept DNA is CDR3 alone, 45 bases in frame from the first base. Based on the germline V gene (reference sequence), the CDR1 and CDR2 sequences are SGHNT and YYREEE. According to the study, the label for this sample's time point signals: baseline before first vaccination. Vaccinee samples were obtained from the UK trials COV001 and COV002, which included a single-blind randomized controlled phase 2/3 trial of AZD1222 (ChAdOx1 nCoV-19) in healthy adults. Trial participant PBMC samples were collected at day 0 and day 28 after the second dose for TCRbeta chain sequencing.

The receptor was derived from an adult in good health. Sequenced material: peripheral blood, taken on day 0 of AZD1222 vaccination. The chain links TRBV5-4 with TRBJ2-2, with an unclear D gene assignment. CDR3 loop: CASSSNVVSTGELFF. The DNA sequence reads TGTGCCAGCAGCTCCAACGTCGTAAGCACCGGGGAGCTGTTTTTT.